These 20 T cell receptor beta chains were sequenced from one sample in a study of blood T cell repertoires in COVID-19. Clones were sequenced by immunoSEQ multiplex PCR, and TCRdb holds only the in-frame ones, with some missing. Of around 300,000 clones listed, roughly 87% were seen once; the top ten hold 6%. Sequences were obtained from PBMCs or T cells enriched from blood (not recorded which). The receptors were sampled from a woman aged 40 to 50 who had recovered from COVID-19.

The chain has TRBV3-1 (or the pseudogene TRBV3-2) and TRBJ1-4, with 7 bases aligning to TRBD1. Losses at the gene ends were 4 bases for V and 4 bases for J; bases not matched to a gene: 9. The CDR3 sequence is 16 residues long. Germline assignment: CDR1 LGHDT and CDR2 YNNKEL (reference sequence). CDR3 region: CASSLRTGTVNEKLFF. For the CDR3, the DNA is TGTGCCAGCAGCCTGAGGACCGGGACAGTTAATGAAAAACTGTTTTTT.

V usage is TRBV7-8 and J usage is TRBJ2-2; TRBD2 agrees at 8 bases. Germline V gene data show CDR1 as SGHVS and CDR2 as FQNEAQ. The CDR3 runs 17 residues. The V gene end was trimmed by 5 bases and the J gene end by 5 bases; junction bases not matched to a gene: 13. The DNA for the CDR3 is TGTGCCAGCAGCAAAGGGCTTGTTCTAGCGGGTACCGGGGAGCTGTTTTTT. Translation: CASSKGLVLAGTGELFF.

V is TRBV9 and J is TRBJ1-4; D call uncertain. Per germline, CDR1 SGDLS and CDR2 YYNGEE. With 0 bases removed from V and 0 bases from J, the gap between germline ends came to 6 bases. The CDR3 runs to 15 residues. CDR3 protein: CASSVEHATNEKLFF. CDR3 sequence (DNA): TGTGCCAGCAGCGTAGAACATGCAACTAATGAAAAACTGTTTTTT.

The J gene is TRBJ2-2, the V gene TRBV28; TRBD2 agrees at 10 bases. The germline gives CDR1 MDHEN, CDR2 SYDVKM. This CDR3 has 20 amino acids. Trimming cost V 5 bases and J 6 bases; bases outside gene matches: 21. In DNA, the CDR3 is TGTGCCAGCAGTACCCGGCGGGACAGGAGTAATAGCGGGAGGCCCGGGGAGCTGTTTTTT. Amino acids: CASSTRRDRSNSGRPGELFF. The full variable domain, its missing parts supplied by reference TRBV28 and TRBJ2-2, is DVKVTQSSRYLVKRTGEKVFLECVQDMDHENMFWYRQDPGLGLRLIYFSYDVKMKEKGDIPEGYSVSREKKERFSLILESASTNQTSMYLCASSTRRDRSNSGRPGELFFGEGSRLTVL.

The chain carries TRBV14 and TRBJ2-1; D remains unclear. The CDR3 consists of 16 residues. The germline gives CDR1 SGHDN, CDR2 FVKESK. V dropped 0 bases and J dropped 2 bases, with 11 bases sitting between them. The CDR3 bases are TGTGCCAGCAGCCAAGATGGCCGCGGCGCCTACAATGAGCAGTTCTTC. Translated: CASSQDGRGAYNEQFF.

Comment on this clone: Other DNA sequences in the same sample also yield this CDR3. The chain has TRBV7-2 and TRBJ2-7, with 9 bases that match TRBD1. J was trimmed by 7 bases and V by 4 bases; bases with no gene match: 5. Germline assignment: CDR1 SGHTA and CDR2 FQGNSA. This CDR3 is built from 13 residues. The CDR3 sequence is CASSSRDRDEQYF. The CDR3 DNA is TGTGCCAGCAGCTCGAGGGACAGGGATGAGCAGTACTTC.

CDR3 protein: CASSFTGGSSSYEQYF. The CDR3, as DNA: TGTGCCAGCAGCTTTACAGGGGGTTCAAGCTCCTACGAGCAGTACTTC. The chain couples TRBV5-6 to TRBJ2-7; TRBD1 aligns across 8 bases. Germline CDR1 is SGHDT and CDR2 is YYEEEE. The CDR3 has 16 amino acids. V gave up 2 bases and J gave up 0 bases; unmatched junction bases: 7.

The chain combines TRBV2 with TRBJ2-3; 9 nucleotides line up with TRBD2. CDR3 size: 14 residues. Germline V gene lookup returns CDR1 SNHLY and CDR2 FYNNEI. J lost 7 bases, V lost 6 bases, and 8 bases had no gene match. In DNA, the CDR3 is TGTGCCAGCAGCTATAGCGGGAGCGGGTATACGCAGTATTTT. Translating gives CASSYSGSGYTQYF.

This chain joins TRBV28 and TRBJ2-7; TRBD2 agrees at 7 bases. Per germline, CDR1 MDHEN and CDR2 SYDVKM. The V and J ends lost 1 base and 0 bases, in that order; junction bases with no gene match: 3. There are 15 residues in the CDR3. The CDR3 is CASSLSGTTSYEQYF. CDR3 sequence (DNA): TGTGCCAGCAGTTTATCTGGGACTACCTCCTACGAGCAGTACTTC.

The chain links TRBV7-8 to TRBJ1-1, with D unclear. The ends were cut back, 8 bases at V and 1 base at J, with 11 bases in the middle. This CDR3 region has 13 residues. CDR1 is SGHVS and CDR2 is FQNEAQ in the germline V gene. In DNA form, the CDR3 reads TGTGCCAGCTTCTTGACGGGGAACACTGAAGCTTTCTTT. This gives the protein CASFLTGNTEAFF.

The J gene is TRBJ2-1, the V gene TRBV19, with 7 bases aligning to TRBD2. V lost 5 bases, J lost 2 bases, and 3 bases stayed unmatched. The V gene's germline CDR1 is LNHDA and CDR2 SQIVND (reference sequence). CDR3 length: 14 residues. The CDR3 DNA is TGTGCCAGTAGTGGGGGGGATCCCTACAATGAGCAGTTCTTC. Translated, it gives CASSGGDPYNEQFF.

The chain carries TRBV28 and TRBJ2-5; 8 positions match TRBD1. Germline V gene lookup returns CDR1 MDHEN and CDR2 SYDVKM. The CDR3 consists of 15 residues. The V segment lost 4 bases and the J segment 4 bases; nucleotides outside the gene matches: 8. This CDR3 reads CASSSGQGARETQYF. The DNA for the CDR3 is TGTGCCAGCAGTTCAGGGCAGGGGGCTCGAGAGACCCAGTACTTC. Filled out from reference TRBV28 and TRBJ2-5, the complete variable domain reads DVKVTQSSRYLVKRTGEKVFLECVQDMDHENMFWYRQDPGLGLRLIYFSYDVKMKEKGDIPEGYSVSREKKERFSLILESASTNQTSMYLCASSSGQGARETQYFGPGTRLLVL.

The chain uses TRBV28 and TRBJ1-4, with 8 bases lining up with TRBD1. The CDR3 extends over 16 amino acids. The V gene's germline CDR1 is MDHEN and CDR2 SYDVKM. The junction had 4 bases not matched to a gene; V was cut back by 4 bases and J by 0 bases. The CDR3 spells CASSSTGDATNEKLFF. CDR3 DNA sequence: TGTGCCAGCAGTTCGACAGGGGATGCAACTAATGAAAAACTGTTTTTT.

This clone has more than one count but fewer than ten. The chain joins TRBV19 to TRBJ1-1; 11 nucleotides align to TRBD1. The CDR3 spans 17 residues. Per the germline V gene, CDR1 is LNHDA and CDR2 is SQIVND (reference sequence). The V segment lost 3 bases and the J segment 4 bases; nucleotides outside the gene matches: 10. CDR3 in DNA: TGTGCCAGTAGTATGGCCGGTCGGGACAGGGGGAGCACTGAAGCTTTCTTT. Its translation: CASSMAGRDRGSTEAFF.

The chain recombines TRBV9 with TRBJ1-2; 7 bases fit TRBD1. Germline V lookup: CDR1 SGDLS, CDR2 YYNGEE. V trimming: 0 bases; J trimming: 4 bases; junction bases outside the gene matches: 9. The CDR3 runs 16 residues. The CDR3 DNA sequence: TGTGCCAGCAGCGTAGCCGAGGGGGCGTCAGGCTATGGCTACACCTTC. This codes for CASSVAEGASGYGYTF. The variable domain in full, with the rest retrieved from reference TRBV9 and TRBJ1-2, is DSGVTQTPKHLITATGQRVTLRCSPRSGDLSVYWYQQSLDQGLQFLIQYYNGEERAKGNILERFSAQQFPDLHSELNLSSLELGDSALYFCASSVAEGASGYGYTFGSGTRLTVV.

This chain joins TRBV18 and TRBJ1-2; 10 bases fit TRBD1. The CDR3 is 13 amino acids. V lost 10 bases to trimming and J lost 6 bases; unmatched junction nucleotides: 8. CDR1 is KGHSH and CDR2 is LQKENI in the germline V gene. The CDR3 sequence: CATIGTGADGYTF. Here the CDR3 DNA reads TGTGCCACTATTGGGACAGGGGCGGATGGCTACACCTTC.

The genes are TRBV4-3 and TRBJ1-2, with D possibly TRBD1 on 5 matching bases. The CDR3 loop spans 16 amino acids. V was trimmed by 0 bases and J by 6 bases, leaving 17 bases between them. Per germline, CDR1 LGHNA and CDR2 YSLEER. CDR3 region: CASSQDLRARGHGYTF. The DNA of the CDR3 is TGCGCCAGCAGCCAAGACCTCAGGGCAAGGGGTCATGGCTACACCTTC.

The chain is built from TRBV2 and TRBJ1-4; perhaps TRBD1 as D (5 bases). From germline, CDR1 is SNHLY and CDR2 FYNNEI. This CDR3 comprises 14 residues. The ends were cut back, 4 bases at V and 5 bases at J, with 11 bases in the middle. Written as DNA, the CDR3 is TGTGCCAGCAGTGGGCTCAGGGTAAATGAAAAACTGTTTTTT. Amino acids: CASSGLRVNEKLFF.

This chain connects TRBV12-3 or TRBV12-4 to TRBJ2-7, with a possible D match to TRBD1 (6 bases). CDR3 length: 13 amino acids. Trimming removed 5 bases at V and 2 bases at J, with 10 bases between. The CDR3 DNA sequence: TGTGCCAGCAGTAGACAGGCCCCCTACGAGCAGTACTTC. This sequence encodes CASSRQAPYEQYF.

The chain has TRBV5-4 and TRBJ1-1; 9 bases match TRBD1. Germline CDR1 SGHNT, CDR2 YYREEE (reference sequence). J was trimmed by 3 bases and V by 4 bases; bases with no gene match: 7. This CDR3 spans 15 amino acids. The CDR3 DNA is TGTGCCAGCAGCCCACCAGGACAGGGGCACACTGAAGCTTTCTTT. This sequence encodes CASSPPGQGHTEAFF.